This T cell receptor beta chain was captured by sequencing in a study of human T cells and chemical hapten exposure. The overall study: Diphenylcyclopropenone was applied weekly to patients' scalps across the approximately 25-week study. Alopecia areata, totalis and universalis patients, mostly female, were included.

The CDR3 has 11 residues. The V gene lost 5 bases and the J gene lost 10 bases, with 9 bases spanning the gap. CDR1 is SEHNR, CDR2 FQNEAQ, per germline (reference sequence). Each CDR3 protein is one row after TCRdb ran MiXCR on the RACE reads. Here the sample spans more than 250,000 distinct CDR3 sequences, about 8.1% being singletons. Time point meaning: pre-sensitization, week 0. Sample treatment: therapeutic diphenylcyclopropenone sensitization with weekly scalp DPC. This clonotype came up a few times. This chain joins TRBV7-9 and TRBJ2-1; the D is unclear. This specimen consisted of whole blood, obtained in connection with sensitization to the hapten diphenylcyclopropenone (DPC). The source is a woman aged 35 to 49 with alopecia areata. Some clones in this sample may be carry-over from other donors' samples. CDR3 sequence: CASSGVGEQFF. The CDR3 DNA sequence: TGTGCCAGCAGCGGAGTTGGGGAGCAGTTCTTC.